Below are 20 T cell receptor beta chains sequenced from a single sample in a study of shared clonotypes between healthy human individuals. Terminally differentiated effector memory CD45RA+ cells were left out of the naive CD8 fraction, which was CD45RO-negative and positively selected for CCR7. Method: immunoSEQ multiplex PCR; TCRdb's copy keeps in-frame clones and lacks some. The sample records about 2,100,000 clones, roughly 91% being singletons. Sequencing was carried out using naive CD8+ T cells from PBMCs. These receptors came from a man between 18 and 29 years old in good health. Some clones in this sample may be carry-over from other donors' samples.

CDR3 DNA sequence: TGTGCCAGCAGCCAGGGACCGCGAAGCGAGCAGTACTTC. It is translated as CASSQGPRSEQYF. The V gene is TRBV7-6, the J gene TRBJ2-7; D is perhaps TRBD1 or TRBD2 (5 bases each). The length of the CDR3 is 13 residues. V lost 5 bases and J 6 bases, leaving 14 bases between the germline ends. Looked up from germline, CDR1 is SGHVS and CDR2 is FNYEAQ.

The V gene is TRBV5-1, the J gene TRBJ2-7, with D perhaps matching TRBD1 (6 bases). The CDR3 loop spans 15 amino acids. Germline V gene lookup returns CDR1 SGHRS and CDR2 YFSETQ. Trimming removed 2 bases from V and 2 bases from J, with 14 bases in between. CDR3 region: CASSFKQGIAYEQYF. CDR3 coding DNA: TGCGCCAGCAGCTTTAAACAGGGAATCGCCTACGAGCAGTACTTC. Full variable domain (remainder filled in from reference TRBV5-1 and TRBJ2-7): KAGVTQTPRYLIKTRGQQVTLSCSPISGHRSVSWYQQTPGQGLQFLFEYFSETQRNKGNFPGRFSGRQFSNSRSEMNVSTLELGDSALYLCASSFKQGIAYEQYFGPGTRLTVT.

This sequence joins TRBV10-3 and TRBJ1-4; no definite D call. Germline V gene sequence: CDR1 ENHRY, CDR2 SYGVKD. V lost 3 bases to trimming and J lost 7 bases, with 15 bases between them. The CDR3 spans 15 residues. The CDR3 sequence: CAISEGLGLGEKLFF. CDR3 nucleotides: TGTGCCATCAGTGAAGGACTGGGCTTAGGTGAAAAACTGTTTTTT.

The chain uses TRBV15 and TRBJ2-7, with 8 bases matching TRBD1. V dropped 5 bases and J dropped 6; count of bases not matched to a gene: 6. CDR3 size: 13 residues. CDR1 is LNHNV and CDR2 is YYDKDF in the germline V gene (reference sequence). The CDR3 coding sequence is TGTGCCACCAGCCCCGGGACAGGTAGCGAGCAGTACTTC. Its translation is CATSPGTGSEQYF.

This clone was recorded once. The V gene is TRBV6-1, the J gene TRBJ2-7; D may be TRBD1 or TRBD2 (5 bases each). V was clipped by 3 bases and J by 4 bases, with 28 bases between them. The CDR3 has 19 residues. CDR1 and CDR2 from the germline V gene are MNHNS and SASEGT. In DNA form, the CDR3 reads TGTGCCAGCAGTGAGGAGAGATCCCCGACCCGGGACCGTGCGTACGAGCAGTACTTC. Translation gives CASSEERSPTRDRAYEQYF.

The DNA for the CDR3 is TGTGCCATCAGGGACAGGGGCCTTGGGGACACCATATATTTT. Encoded protein: CAIRDRGLGDTIYF. The chain has TRBV10-3 and TRBJ1-3; TRBD1 aligns across 9 bases. The CDR3 runs to 14 residues. V trimming: 6 bases; J trimming: 8 bases; junction bases outside the gene matches: 8. Germline assignment: CDR1 ENHRY and CDR2 SYGVKD.

The CDR3 protein is CASAQRLRSGWEQFF. The CDR3 bases are TGTGCCAGCGCTCAACGACTTAGGTCAGGTTGGGAGCAGTTCTTC. The chain carries TRBV6-1 and TRBJ2-1; D remains unclear. Trimming pared 8 bases from V and 10 bases from J, leaving 24 bases between. Germline V gene lookup returns CDR1 MNHNS and CDR2 SASEGT. This CDR3 has 15 amino acids.

In nucleotides, the CDR3 is TGCGCCAGCAGTGATGGCGGGAGCGGAACCGGGGAGCTGTTTTTT. Protein sequence: CASSDGGSGTGELFF. The chain joins TRBV10-1 to TRBJ2-2, with TRBD2 matching 7 bases. V gave up 3 bases and J gave up 5 bases; unmatched junction bases: 6. Germline values: CDR1 WNHNN, CDR2 SYGVQD (reference sequence). The CDR3 length is 15 residues.

A remark on this clone: Other DNA sequences from this sample encode an identical CDR3 as well. The chain joins TRBV6-6 to TRBJ2-7; tentatively, D is TRBD2 (5 bases). This CDR3 is built from 13 residues. Germline lookup yields CDR1 MNHNY and CDR2 SVGAGI (reference sequence). The V end was cut by 2 bases, the J end by 4 bases, with 9 bases between. The CDR3 sequence: CASSYTGSYEQYF. The CDR3 DNA reads as TGTGCCAGCAGTTACACGGGGTCGTACGAGCAGTACTTC.

This sequence joins TRBV7-3 and TRBJ2-3; possibly TRBD1 for D (5 bases). Trimming left V 1 base short and J 0 bases short, with 11 bases between. Germline-derived CDR1 and CDR2 are SGHTA and FQGTGA. There are 16 residues in the CDR3. The CDR3 is CASSLKGHLSTDTQYF. In DNA, the CDR3 is TGTGCCAGCAGCTTAAAGGGGCACCTAAGCACAGATACGCAGTATTTT.

The chain recombines TRBV28 with TRBJ2-7; 7 bases fit TRBD2. The CDR3 consists of 17 residues. The ends lost 6 bases at V and 3 bases at J; junction bases unmatched: 17. Germline loops: CDR1 MDHEN, CDR2 SYDVKM. In nucleotides, the CDR3 is TGTGCCAGCAGCTCACCAAGGGAATTAGCGGGCGGCTACGAGCAGTACTTC. Protein: CASSSPRELAGGYEQYF.

On this clone: The same CDR3 also results from other DNA sequences found in this sample. The chain carries TRBV9 and TRBJ2-7; D might be TRBD2 (6 bases). Germline loops: CDR1 SGDLS, CDR2 YYNGEE. Trimming left V 0 bases short and J 0 bases short, with 10 bases between. The CDR3 is made up of 15 amino acids. DNA of the CDR3: TGTGCCAGCAGCGTAGGGGTCGGGAGCTCCTACGAGCAGTACTTC. It codes for CASSVGVGSSYEQYF.

The chain carries TRBV4-1 and TRBJ2-7; no definite D call. CDR3 length equals 13 residues. In germline, CDR1 is MGHRA, CDR2 YSYEKL. V lost 4 bases and J lost 2, with 9 bases in between. The CDR3 DNA is TGCGCCAGCAGCCTCGGGTTACCCTACGAGCAGTACTTC. Its translation: CASSLGLPYEQYF.

This chain connects TRBV4-1 to TRBJ2-1, with 9 bases matching TRBD2. This CDR3 is 16 amino acids long. Germline values: CDR1 MGHRA, CDR2 YSYEKL. V was pared by 6 bases and J by 0 bases, with 6 bases of the junction left unmatched. The CDR3 sequence: CASRLRLADSYNEQFF. Here the CDR3 DNA reads TGCGCCAGCAGACTCCGACTAGCGGACTCCTACAATGAGCAGTTCTTC.

This sequence joins TRBV21-1 and TRBJ1-2; the listed D gene, TRBD1, was not tested against the DNA. TRBV21-1 is listed as a pseudogene. This CDR3 region has 14 residues. The CDR3 loop is CASSKGRGRAGYTF. The CDR3 bases are TGTGCCAGCAGCAAAGGCAGGGGACGTGCTGGCTACACCTTC.

Only one count was recorded for this clone. The chain employs TRBV15 and TRBJ2-2, with 13 bases identical to TRBD2. Germline trimming cut 9 bases from V and 6 bases from J; bases unmatched to any gene: 7. Germline CDR1 reads LNHNV; CDR2 reads YYDKDF (reference sequence). This CDR3 has 15 residues. Written as DNA, the CDR3 is TGTGCCACGAAAGGACTAGCGGGAGATTCCGGGGAGCTGTTTTTT. Translation gives CATKGLAGDSGELFF.

V gene TRBV5-6 combines with J gene TRBJ2-7, with D perhaps given as TRBD1 or TRBD2 (5 bases each). V lost 4 bases and J 2 bases, leaving 13 bases between the germline ends. The germline CDR1 and CDR2 sequences are SGHDT and YYEEEE. CDR3 length: 14 amino acids. The chain's CDR3 is CASSPGTVTYEQYF. The CDR3 DNA reads as TGTGCCAGCAGCCCCGGGACGGTTACCTACGAGCAGTACTTC. Drawing the rest from reference TRBV5-6 and TRBJ2-7, the complete variable domain is DAGVTQSPTHLIKTRGQQVTLRCSPKSGHDTVSWYQQALGQGPQFIFQYYEEEERQRGNFPDRFSGHQFPNYSSELNVNALLLGDSALYLCASSPGTVTYEQYFGPGTRLTVT.

CDR3 nucleotides: TGTGCCAGCAGCCCGCTCCAGGGGCGGGAGACAGATACGCAGTATTTT. Protein sequence: CASSPLQGRETDTQYF. The chain links TRBV7-9 to TRBJ2-3; maybe TRBD2 (7 bases). The CDR3 runs 16 residues. Deletions cut 5 bases from V and 3 bases from J, with 18 bases between. CDR1 SEHNR and CDR2 FQNEAQ come from the germline V gene (reference sequence).

V is TRBV6-6 and J is TRBJ2-3, with TRBD1 matching over 10 bases. V lost 5 bases and J lost 4; bases outside the gene matches: 9. This CDR3 is 16 amino acids long. Germline V gene data show CDR1 as MNHNY and CDR2 as SVGAGI (reference sequence). Here the CDR3 reads CASSPRRDRGPDTQYF. CDR3 in DNA: TGTGCCAGCAGTCCCCGAAGGGACAGGGGACCAGATACGCAGTATTTT.

This clone was counted once. V and J are TRBV7-9 and TRBJ2-1, with TRBD1 identical over 9 bases. This CDR3 has 16 residues. V lost 4 bases and J lost 4; bases outside the gene matches: 8. The germline CDR1 and CDR2 sequences are SEHNR and FQNEAQ (reference sequence). As DNA, the CDR3 is TGTGCCAGCAGCTACCGTGGGGGACAGGGATACAATGAGCAGTTCTTC. Amino acids: CASSYRGGQGYNEQFF.